This paragraph reports one T cell receptor (beta chain). The specificity of this receptor is unknown. No base quality information exists; no much larger clone differs at one position. The data were taken from a study of T cell changes during pregnancy in multiple sclerosis (dated by TCRdb to between 2018 and 2021). For context, the study as a whole: The study looked at changes in the T cell repertoire across pregnancy in women with multiple sclerosis.

The method behind the library was the immunoSEQ multiplex PCR assay. This is the immuneACCESS table as TCRdb keeps it, with only in-frame sequences that have V and J called. A part of the clones is gone; compared with another copy, unresolved V genes explain less than half, and the rest is unexplained. The sample includes about 97,000 clones, with 90% observed a single time. The ten largest clonotypes hold around 0.79% of the sample. CDR1 and CDR2 were assigned from the germline V gene as MDHEN and SYDVKM. Spanning cysteine to phenylalanine, the CDR3 consists of 16 amino acids. The kept DNA is CDR3 alone, 48 bases in frame from the first base. At the junction V is shortened by 2 bases and J by 2 bases; bases outside the gene matches: 6.

The receptor was derived from a female donor in good health, enrolled as a control in a pregnancy study. This sample comprised peripheral blood, obtained in the second trimester of pregnancy. In this chain, TRBV28 is recombined with TRBJ1-5; 7 central bases correspond to TRBD1. The DNA sequence is given as TGTGCCAGCAGTTTAGGCGGGCAGGGGGGCAATCAGCCCCAGCATTTT. It specifies CASSLGGQGGNQPQHF. Full variable domain (CDR3 extended with the reference TRBV28 and TRBJ1-5 proteins): DVKVTQSSRYLVKRTGEKVFLECVQDMDHENMFWYRQDPGLGLRLIYFSYDVKMKEKGDIPEGYSVSREKKERFSLILESASTNQTSMYLCASSLGGQGGNQPQHFGDGTRLSIL.